This paragraph reports one T cell receptor beta chain. The antigen is undetermined. At one end the junction does not follow the germline gene, possibly because of a read error. This sample is drawn from a study of T cell repertoires in cytomegalovirus infection. Looking at the study overall: It was recently identified HLA-C-restricted and well-studied HLA-B-restricted CMV epitopes that the study used. It can be stated that public TCR beta signatures indicated CMV infection as well as a matching HLA type. Study-level findings and limits: HLA-C-restricted CMV-specific TCR beta clonotypes prevailed in the ex vivo response. Individuals carrying CMV plus the relevant HLA were identified by cumulative frequency of public TCR beta families.

TCRdb processed the reads anew with MiXCR; each CDR3 protein has one entry. The sample lists hundreds of thousands of distinct CDR3 sequences; around 30% were seen once. The CDR3 is 16 amino acids. Sequencing was performed on cultured CD8+ T cells from PBMCs, taken from culture after CMV antigen stimulation. The receptor was derived from a human donor in good health (CMV status not recorded). Some clones in this sample may be carry-over from other donors' samples. This chain uses TRBV12-3 or TRBV12-4 with TRBJ1-2; a possible D gene is TRBD1 (5 bases). CDR3 DNA sequence: TGTGTCAGCAGTAACCTTCCGACAGACACTAACTATGGCTACACCTTC. Translating gives CVSSNLPTDTNYGYTF.